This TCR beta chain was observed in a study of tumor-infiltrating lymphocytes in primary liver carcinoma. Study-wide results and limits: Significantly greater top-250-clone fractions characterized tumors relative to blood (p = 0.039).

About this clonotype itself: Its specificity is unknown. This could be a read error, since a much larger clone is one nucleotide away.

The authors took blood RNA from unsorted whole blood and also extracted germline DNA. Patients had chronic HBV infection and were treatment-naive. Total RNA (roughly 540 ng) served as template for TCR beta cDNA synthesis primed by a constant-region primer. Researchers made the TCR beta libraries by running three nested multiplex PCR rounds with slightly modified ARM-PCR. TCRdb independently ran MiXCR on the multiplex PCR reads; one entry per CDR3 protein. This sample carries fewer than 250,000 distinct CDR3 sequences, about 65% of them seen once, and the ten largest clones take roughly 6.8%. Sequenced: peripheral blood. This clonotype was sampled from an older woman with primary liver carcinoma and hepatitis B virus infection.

The CDR3 loop reads CASSLDGQGRYEKLFF. As DNA, the CDR3 is TGTGCCAGCAGTTTAGATGGACAGGGCCGGTATGAAAAACTGTTTTTT. V gene TRBV12-3 or TRBV12-4 combines with J gene TRBJ1-4; 8 bases align to TRBD1. The CDR3 has 16 amino acids. V dropped 1 base and J dropped 6; count of bases not matched to a gene: 7.